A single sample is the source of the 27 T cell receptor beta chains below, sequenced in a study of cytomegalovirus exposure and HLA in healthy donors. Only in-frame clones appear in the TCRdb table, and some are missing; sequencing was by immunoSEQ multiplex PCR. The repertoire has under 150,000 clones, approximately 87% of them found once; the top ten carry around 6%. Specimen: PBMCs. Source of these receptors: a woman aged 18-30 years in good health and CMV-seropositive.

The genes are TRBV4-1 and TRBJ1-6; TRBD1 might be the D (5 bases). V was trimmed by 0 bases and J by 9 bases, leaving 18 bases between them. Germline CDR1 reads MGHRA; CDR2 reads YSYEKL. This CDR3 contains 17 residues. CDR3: CASSQDELPGNPSPLHF. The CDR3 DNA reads TGCGCCAGCAGCCAAGATGAACTACCAGGGAACCCTTCACCCCTCCACTTT.

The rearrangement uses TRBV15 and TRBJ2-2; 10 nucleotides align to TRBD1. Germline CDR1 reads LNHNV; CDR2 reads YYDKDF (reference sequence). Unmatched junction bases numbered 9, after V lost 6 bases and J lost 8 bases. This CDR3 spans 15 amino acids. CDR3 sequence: CATRGRDRGSGELFF. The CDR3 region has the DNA TGTGCCACCAGGGGCCGGGACAGGGGCTCGGGGGAGCTGTTTTTT.

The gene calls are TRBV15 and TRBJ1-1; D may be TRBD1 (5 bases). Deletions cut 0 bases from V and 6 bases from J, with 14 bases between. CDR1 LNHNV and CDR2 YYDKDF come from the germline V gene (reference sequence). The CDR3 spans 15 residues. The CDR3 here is CATSRDVGGGAEAFF. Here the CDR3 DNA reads TGTGCCACCAGCAGAGATGTGGGGGGTGGAGCTGAAGCTTTCTTT.

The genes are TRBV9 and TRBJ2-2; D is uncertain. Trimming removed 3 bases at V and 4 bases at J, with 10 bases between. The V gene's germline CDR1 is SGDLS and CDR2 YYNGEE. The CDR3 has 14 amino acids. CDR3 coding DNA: TGTGCCAGCAGCGCCCTAGGAGTCACCGGGGAGCTGTTTTTT. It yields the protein CASSALGVTGELFF.

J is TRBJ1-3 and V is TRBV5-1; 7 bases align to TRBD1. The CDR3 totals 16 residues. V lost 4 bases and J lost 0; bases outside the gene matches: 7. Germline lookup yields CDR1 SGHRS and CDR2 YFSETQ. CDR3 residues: CASSKGQEFSGNTIYF. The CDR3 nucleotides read TGCGCCAGCAGCAAAGGACAGGAGTTCTCTGGAAACACCATATATTTT.

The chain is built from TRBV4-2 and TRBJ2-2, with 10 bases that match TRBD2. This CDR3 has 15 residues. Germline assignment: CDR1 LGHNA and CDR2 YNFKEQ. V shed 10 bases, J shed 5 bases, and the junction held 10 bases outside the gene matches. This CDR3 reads CATRRSGGETGELFF. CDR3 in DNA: TGTGCCACCCGGCGGAGCGGGGGGGAGACCGGGGAGCTGTTTTTT.

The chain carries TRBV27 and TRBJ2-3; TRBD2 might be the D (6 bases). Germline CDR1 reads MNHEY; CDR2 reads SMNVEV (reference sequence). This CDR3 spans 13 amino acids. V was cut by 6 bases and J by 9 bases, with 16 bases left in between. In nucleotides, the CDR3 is TGTGCCAGCAGGTCTACCGGGAGTAAAACGCAGTATTTT. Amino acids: CASRSTGSKTQYF.

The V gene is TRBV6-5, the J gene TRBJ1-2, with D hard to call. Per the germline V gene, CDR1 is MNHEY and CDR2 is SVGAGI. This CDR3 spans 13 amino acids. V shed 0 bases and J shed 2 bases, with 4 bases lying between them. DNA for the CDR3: TGTGCCAGCAGTTACTCAGCGAACTATGGCTACACCTTC. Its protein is CASSYSANYGYTF.

The CDR3 spells CASSSGQGAMNTEAFF. The CDR3 DNA follows: TGTGCCAGCAGCTCGGGACAGGGCGCCATGAACACTGAAGCTTTCTTT. This chain joins TRBV7-8 and TRBJ1-1; 9 nucleotides line up with TRBD1. After removal of 4 bases from V and 0 bases from J, the junction contained 6 bases not matched to a gene. This CDR3 spans 16 amino acids. Germline CDR1 is SGHVS and CDR2 is FQNEAQ.

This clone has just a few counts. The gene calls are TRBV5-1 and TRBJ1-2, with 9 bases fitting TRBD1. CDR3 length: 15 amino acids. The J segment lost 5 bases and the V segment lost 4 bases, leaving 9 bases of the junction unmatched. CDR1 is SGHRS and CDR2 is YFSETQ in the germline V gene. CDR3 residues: CASSPPDRGVYGYTF. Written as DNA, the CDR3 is TGCGCCAGCAGCCCCCCGGACAGGGGTGTGTATGGCTACACCTTC.

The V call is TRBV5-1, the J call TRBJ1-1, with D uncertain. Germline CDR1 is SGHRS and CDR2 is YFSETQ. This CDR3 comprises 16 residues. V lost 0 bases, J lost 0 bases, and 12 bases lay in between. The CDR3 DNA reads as TGCGCCAGCAGCTTGGACAGCCTTACATTGAACACTGAAGCTTTCTTT. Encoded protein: CASSLDSLTLNTEAFF.

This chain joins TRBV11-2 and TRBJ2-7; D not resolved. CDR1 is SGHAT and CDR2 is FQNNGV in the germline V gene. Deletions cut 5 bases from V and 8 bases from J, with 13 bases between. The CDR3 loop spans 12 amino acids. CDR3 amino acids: CASSPSLAQQYF. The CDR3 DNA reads TGTGCCAGCAGCCCCTCCTTGGCTCAGCAGTACTTC. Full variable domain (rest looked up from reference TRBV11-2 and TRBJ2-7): EAGVAQSPRYKIIEKRQSVAFWCNPISGHATLYWYQQILGQGPKLLIQFQNNGVVDDSQLPKDRFSAERLKGVDSTLKIQPAKLEDSAVYLCASSPSLAQQYFGPGTRLTVT.

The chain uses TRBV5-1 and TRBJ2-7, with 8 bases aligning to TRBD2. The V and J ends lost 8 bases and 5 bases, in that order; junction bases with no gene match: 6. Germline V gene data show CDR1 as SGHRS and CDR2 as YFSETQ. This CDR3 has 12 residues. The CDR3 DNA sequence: TGCGCCAGTCGAGCGGGAGTGAACGAGCAGTACTTC. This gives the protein CASRAGVNEQYF.

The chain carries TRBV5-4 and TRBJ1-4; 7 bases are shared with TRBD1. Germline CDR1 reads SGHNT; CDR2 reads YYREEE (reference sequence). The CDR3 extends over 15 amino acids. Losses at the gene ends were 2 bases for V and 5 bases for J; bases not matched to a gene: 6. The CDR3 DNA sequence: TGTGCCAGCAGCTTTACAGGGGAAGAGAATGAAAAACTGTTTTTT. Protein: CASSFTGEENEKLFF.

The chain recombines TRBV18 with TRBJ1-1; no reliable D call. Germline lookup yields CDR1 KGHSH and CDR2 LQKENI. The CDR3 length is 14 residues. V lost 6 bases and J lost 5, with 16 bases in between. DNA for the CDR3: TGTGCCAGCTCCCTAGGCCCCTTGCAGACTGAAGCTTTCTTT. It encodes CASSLGPLQTEAFF.

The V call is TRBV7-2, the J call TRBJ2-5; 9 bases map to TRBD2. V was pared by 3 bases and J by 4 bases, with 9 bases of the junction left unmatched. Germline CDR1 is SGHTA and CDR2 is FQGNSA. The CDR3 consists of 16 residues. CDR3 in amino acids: CASSFRASGTGETQYF. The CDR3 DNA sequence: TGTGCCAGCAGCTTTCGGGCTAGCGGGACGGGAGAGACCCAGTACTTC.

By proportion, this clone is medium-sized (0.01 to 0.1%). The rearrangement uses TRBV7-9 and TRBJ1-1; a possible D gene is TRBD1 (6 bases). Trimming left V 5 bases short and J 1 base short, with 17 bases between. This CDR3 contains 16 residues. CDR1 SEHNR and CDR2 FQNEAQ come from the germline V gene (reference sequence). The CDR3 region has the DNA TGTGCCAGCAGCCCACAACCTACAGGGTGGAACACTGAAGCTTTCTTT. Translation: CASSPQPTGWNTEAFF.

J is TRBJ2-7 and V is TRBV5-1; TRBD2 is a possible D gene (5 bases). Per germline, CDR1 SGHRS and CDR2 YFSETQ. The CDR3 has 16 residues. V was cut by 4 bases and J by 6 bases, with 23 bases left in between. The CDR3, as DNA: TGCGCCAGCAGCCCCTATGGGAGAGCAAGTCCAGGCGAGCAGTACTTC. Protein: CASSPYGRASPGEQYF.

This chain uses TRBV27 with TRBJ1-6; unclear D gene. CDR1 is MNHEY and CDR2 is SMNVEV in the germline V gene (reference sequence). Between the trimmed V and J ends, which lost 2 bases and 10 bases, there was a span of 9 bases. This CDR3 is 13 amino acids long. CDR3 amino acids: CASSLGPRSPLHF. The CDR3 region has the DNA TGTGCCAGCAGTTTAGGCCCAAGATCACCCCTCCACTTT.

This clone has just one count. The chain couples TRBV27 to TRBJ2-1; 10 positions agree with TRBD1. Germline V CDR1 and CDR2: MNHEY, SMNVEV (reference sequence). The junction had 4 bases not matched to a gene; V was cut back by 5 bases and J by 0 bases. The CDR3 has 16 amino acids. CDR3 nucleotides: TGTGCCAGCAGTCTACGGGACAGGGGCTCCTACAATGAGCAGTTCTTC. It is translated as CASSLRDRGSYNEQFF.

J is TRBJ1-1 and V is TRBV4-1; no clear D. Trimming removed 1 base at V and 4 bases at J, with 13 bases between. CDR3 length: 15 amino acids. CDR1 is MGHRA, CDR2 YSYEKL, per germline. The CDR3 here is CASSQVSPPGTEAFF. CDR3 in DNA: TGCGCCAGCAGCCAAGTATCACCGCCCGGCACTGAAGCTTTCTTT.

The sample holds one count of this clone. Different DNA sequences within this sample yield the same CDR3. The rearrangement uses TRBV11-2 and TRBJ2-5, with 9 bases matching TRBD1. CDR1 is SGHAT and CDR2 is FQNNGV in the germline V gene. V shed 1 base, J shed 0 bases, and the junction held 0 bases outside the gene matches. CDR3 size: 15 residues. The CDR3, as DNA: TGTGCCAGCAGCTTAGGGGACAGGGACCAAGAGACCCAGTACTTC. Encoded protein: CASSLGDRDQETQYF.

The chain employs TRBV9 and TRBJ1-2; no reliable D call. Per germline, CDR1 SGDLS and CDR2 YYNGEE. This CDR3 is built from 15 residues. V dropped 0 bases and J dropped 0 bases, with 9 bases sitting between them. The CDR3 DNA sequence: TGTGCCAGCAGCGTAGGGCAGTTTTCTAACTATGGCTACACCTTC. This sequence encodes CASSVGQFSNYGYTF.

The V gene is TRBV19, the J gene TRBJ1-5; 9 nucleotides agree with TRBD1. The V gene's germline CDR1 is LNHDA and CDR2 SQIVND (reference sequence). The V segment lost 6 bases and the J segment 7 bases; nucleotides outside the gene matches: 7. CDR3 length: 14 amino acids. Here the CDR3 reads CASSMDRGGQPQHF. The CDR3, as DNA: TGTGCCAGTAGCATGGACAGGGGAGGACAGCCCCAGCATTTT. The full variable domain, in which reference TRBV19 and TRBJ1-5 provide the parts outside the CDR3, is DGGITQSPKYLFRKEGQNVTLSCEQNLNHDAMYWYRQDPGQGLRLIYYSQIVNDFQKGDIAEGYSVSREKKESFPLTVTSAQKNPTAFYLCASSMDRGGQPQHFGDGTRLSIL.

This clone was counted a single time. CDR3 residues: CASSLVPGNQPQHF. In nucleotides, the CDR3 is TGTGCCAGCAGCTTAGTACCGGGCAATCAGCCCCAGCATTTT. The rearrangement joins TRBV7-6 to TRBJ1-5, with unresolved D. Germline lookup yields CDR1 SGHVS and CDR2 FNYEAQ. CDR3 length: 14 residues. Trimming took 1 base from V and 2 from J, leaving 6 bases between them.

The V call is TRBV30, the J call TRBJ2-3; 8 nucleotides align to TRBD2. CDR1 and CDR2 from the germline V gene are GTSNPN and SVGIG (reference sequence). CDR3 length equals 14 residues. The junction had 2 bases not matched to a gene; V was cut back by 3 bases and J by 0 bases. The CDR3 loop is CAWRRGASTDTQYF. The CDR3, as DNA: TGTGCCTGGAGGCGGGGGGCTAGCACAGATACGCAGTATTTT.

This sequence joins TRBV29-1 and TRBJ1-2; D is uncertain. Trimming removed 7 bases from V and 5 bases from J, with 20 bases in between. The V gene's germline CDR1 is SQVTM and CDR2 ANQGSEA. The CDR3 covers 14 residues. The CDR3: CSAQNPDGRYGYTF. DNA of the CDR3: TGCAGCGCTCAGAACCCAGATGGCCGATATGGCTACACCTTC.